Listed below are T cell receptor beta chains from one sample, sequenced in a study of beta chain features in type 1 diabetes. Profiled with immunoSEQ multiplex PCR; TCRdb holds only in-frame clones, not every one. The sample includes 450,000 or so clones, about 10% of them seen just once. The specimen was naive CD4+ T cells from blood. Source of these receptors: a woman aged 18 to 35 in good health. The CDR3 runs from the conserved cysteine through the conserved F or W. Fields, in order: clone size, J gene, V gene, D gene, CDR3 protein, CDR3 DNA. D genes are given only for firm matches. Expanded clones get a size class; other rows say once, few or many, or leave the size out.

>.|TRBJ2-1|TRBV7-9|TRBD1
CASSSRPGTGSPNEQFF
TGTGCCAGCAGCTCAAGGCCCGGGACAGGGAGTCCCAATGAGCAGTTCTTC
>few|TRBJ2-5|TRBV18|TRBD1
CASSRDRGQETQYF
TGTGCCAGCTCACGGGACAGGGGCCAAGAGACCCAGTACTTC
>few|TRBJ2-5|TRBV4-3|.
CASSRDWGETQYF
TGCGCCAGCAGTCGGGACTGGGGAGAGACCCAGTACTTC
>.|TRBJ2-7|TRBV5-6|.
CASSLPSGYEQYF
TGTGCCAGCAGCTTGCCCTCAGGCTACGAGCAGTACTTC
>few|TRBJ2-2|TRBV15|.
CATSRITTAGELFF
TGTGCCACCAGCAGAATCACGACGGCCGGGGAGCTGTTTTTT
>.|TRBJ2-3|TRBV6-1|.
CASSKGGTDTQYF
TGTGCCAGCAGTAAGGGGGGCACAGATACGCAGTATTTT
>.|TRBJ1-5|TRBV6-5|.
CASSAGGVSNQPQHF
TGTGCCAGCAGTGCAGGAGGAGTTAGCAATCAGCCCCAGCATTTT
>few|TRBJ2-1|TRBV9|TRBD2
CASSALGLADNEQFF
TGTGCCAGCAGCGCCTTAGGACTAGCGGACAATGAGCAGTTCTTC
>.|TRBJ2-2|TRBV9|.
CASSVGGRENTGELFF
TGTGCCAGCAGCGTAGGCGGCAGGGAGAACACCGGGGAGCTGTTTTTT
>few|TRBJ2-5|TRBV11-3|.
CASSLGADLYF
TGTGCCAGCAGCTTAGGGGCAGATCTGTACTTC
>.|TRBJ2-5|TRBV28|.
CATLPAPPKETQYF
TGTGCCACTCTCCCGGCACCTCCCAAAGAGACCCAGTACTTC
>few|TRBJ1-4|TRBV6-5|.
CASSRSRANEKLFF
TGTGCCAGCAGCCGCTCGAGGGCTAATGAAAAACTGTTTTTT
>few|TRBJ2-1|TRBV5-8|.
CASGPGTPYNEQFF
TGTGCCAGTGGCCCGGGGACACCCTACAATGAGCAGTTCTTC
>few|TRBJ2-3|TRBV4-3|.
CASSQESLGLASSTDTQYF
TGCGCCAGCAGCCAAGAATCTCTCGGGCTAGCGAGTAGCACAGATACGCAGTATTTT
>.|TRBJ2-3|TRBV5-1|.
CASTTGYTQYF
TGCGCCAGCACGACTGGATATACGCAGTATTTT
>few|TRBJ2-7|TRBV30|.
CAFGRTVNEQYF
TGTGCCTTCGGCCGGACAGTCAACGAGCAGTACTTC
>few|TRBJ2-5|TRBV2|.
CASRAIAGSQETQYF
TGTGCCAGCAGGGCAATCGCGGGGTCCCAGGAGACCCAGTACTTC
>many|TRBJ1-2|TRBV15|.
CATSRARSDGYTF
TGTGCCACCAGCAGAGCCCGCTCCGATGGCTACACCTTC